These T cell receptor beta chains were read from a single sample in a study of spatial heterogeneity in lung cancer. TCRdb re-analysed the 5' RACE reads in MiXCR, keeping a single row per CDR3 protein. The data show tens of thousands of distinct CDR3 sequences, about 14% seen once. The input for sequencing was PBMCs, taken at surgery. Receptors were obtained from a male donor with early-stage non-small cell lung cancer. Each CDR3 is given without its conserved first and last residue. D genes are given only for firm matches.

V gene	D gene	CDR3 protein
TRBV27	TRBD2	ASSLTGTSGAGEQF
TRBV5-6	NA	ASSLDGGLSYEQY
TRBV2	TRBD2	ASDPGLSYNEQF
TRBV20-1	NA	SPGPINEKLF
TRBV5-1	NA	ASSLAAGAIEKLF
TRBV6-1	NA	ASSEASRVNQPQH
TRBV4-3	TRBD2	ASSLGLAGADEQF
TRBV12-3/TRBV12-4	NA	ASRGATNYGYT
TRBV7-9	NA	ASSLVEVTEAF
TRBV19	TRBD2	ASSGAGGYYEQY
TRBV10-3	TRBD1	ATKKTGQGAGETQH
TRBV24-1	TRBD1	ATSDFGQGHDTQY
TRBV18	NA	ASSPPGGAETQY
TRBV7-2	NA	TSSSDLGGEQY
TRBV30	NA	AWSLQYNSPLH
TRBV27	TRBD2	ASSRAGVSVEQF